Here is one T cell receptor (beta chain) with its context. Its target is unknown. This specimen belongs to a study of shared clonotypes between healthy human individuals. Overall study findings and caveats: Expectations were that clonotype sharing among donors would be affected by sequencing depth.

Clones were read by immunoSEQ multiplex PCR, and TCRdb kept only the in-frame ones, dropping some. The sample lists hundreds of thousands of clones, 85% to 95% occurring once. It was CD45RO-negative cells, positively selected for CCR7, that made up naive CD8 cells, with terminally differentiated effector memory CD45RA+ cells excluded. Germline V CDR1 and CDR2: KGHSH, LQKENI. This CDR3 has 12 amino acids. The ends lost 3 bases at V and 4 bases at J; junction bases unmatched: 0. The gene calls are TRBV18 and TRBJ2-7; 7 bases are shared with TRBD1. Sequenced material: naive CD8+ T cells sorted from blood. The clonotype originates from a woman in her twenties or thirties in good health. CDR3 loop: CASSPTGYEQYF. The CDR3 nucleotides read TGTGCCAGCTCACCGACAGGGTACGAGCAGTACTTC.